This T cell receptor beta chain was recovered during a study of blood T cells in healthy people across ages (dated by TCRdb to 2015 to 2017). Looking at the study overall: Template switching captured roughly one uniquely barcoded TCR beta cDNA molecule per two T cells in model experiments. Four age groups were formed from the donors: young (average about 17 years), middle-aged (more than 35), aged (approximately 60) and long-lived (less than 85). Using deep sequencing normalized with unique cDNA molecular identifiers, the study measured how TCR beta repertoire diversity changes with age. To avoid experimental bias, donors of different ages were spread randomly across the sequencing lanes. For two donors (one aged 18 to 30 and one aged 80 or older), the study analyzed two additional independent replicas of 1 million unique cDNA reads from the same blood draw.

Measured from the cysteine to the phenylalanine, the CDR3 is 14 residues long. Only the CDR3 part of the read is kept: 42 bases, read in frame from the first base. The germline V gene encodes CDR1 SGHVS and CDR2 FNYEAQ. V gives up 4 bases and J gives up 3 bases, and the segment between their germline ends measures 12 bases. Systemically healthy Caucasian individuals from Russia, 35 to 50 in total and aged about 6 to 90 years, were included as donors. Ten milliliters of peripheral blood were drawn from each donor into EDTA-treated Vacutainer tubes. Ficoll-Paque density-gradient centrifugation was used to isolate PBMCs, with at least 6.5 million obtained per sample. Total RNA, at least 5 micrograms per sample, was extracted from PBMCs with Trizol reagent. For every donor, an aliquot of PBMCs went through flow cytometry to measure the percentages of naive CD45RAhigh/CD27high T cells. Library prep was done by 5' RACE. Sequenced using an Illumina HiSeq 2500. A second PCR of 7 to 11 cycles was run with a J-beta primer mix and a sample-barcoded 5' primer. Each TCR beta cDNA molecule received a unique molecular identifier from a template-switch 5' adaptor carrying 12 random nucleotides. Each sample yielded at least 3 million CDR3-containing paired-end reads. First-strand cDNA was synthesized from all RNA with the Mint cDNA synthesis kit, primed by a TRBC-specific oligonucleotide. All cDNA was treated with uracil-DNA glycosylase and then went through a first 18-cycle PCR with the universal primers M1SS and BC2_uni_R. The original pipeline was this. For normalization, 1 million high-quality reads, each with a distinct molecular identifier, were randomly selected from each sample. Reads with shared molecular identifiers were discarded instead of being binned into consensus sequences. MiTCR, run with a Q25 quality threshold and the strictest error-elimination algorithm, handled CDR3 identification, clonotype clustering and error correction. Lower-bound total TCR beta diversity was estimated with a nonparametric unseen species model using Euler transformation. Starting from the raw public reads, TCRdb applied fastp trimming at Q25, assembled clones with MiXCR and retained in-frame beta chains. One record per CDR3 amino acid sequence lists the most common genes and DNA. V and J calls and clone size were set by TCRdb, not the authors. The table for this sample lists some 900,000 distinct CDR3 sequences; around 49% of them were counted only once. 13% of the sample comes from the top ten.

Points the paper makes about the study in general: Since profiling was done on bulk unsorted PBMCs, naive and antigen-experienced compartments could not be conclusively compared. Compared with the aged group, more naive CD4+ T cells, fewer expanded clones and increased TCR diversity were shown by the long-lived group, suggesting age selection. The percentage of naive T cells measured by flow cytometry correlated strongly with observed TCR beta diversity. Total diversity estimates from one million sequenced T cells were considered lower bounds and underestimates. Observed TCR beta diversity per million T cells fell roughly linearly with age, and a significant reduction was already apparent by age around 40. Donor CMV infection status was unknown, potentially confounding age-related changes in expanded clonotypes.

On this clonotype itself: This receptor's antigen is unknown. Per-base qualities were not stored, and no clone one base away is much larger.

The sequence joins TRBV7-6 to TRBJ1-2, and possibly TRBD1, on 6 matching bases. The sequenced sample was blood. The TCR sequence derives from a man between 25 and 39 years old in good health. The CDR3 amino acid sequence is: CASSSTDRDYGYTF. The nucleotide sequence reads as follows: TGTGCCAGCAGCTCTACGGACAGAGACTATGGCTACACCTTC. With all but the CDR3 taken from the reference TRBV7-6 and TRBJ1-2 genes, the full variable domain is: GAGVSQSPRYKVTKRGQDVALRCDPISGHVSLYWYRQALGQGPEFLTYFNYEAQQDKSGLPNDRFSAERPEGSISTLTIQRTEQRDSAMYRCASSSTDRDYGYTFGSGTRLTVV.